This T cell receptor beta chain was captured by sequencing in a study of cytomegalovirus exposure and HLA in healthy donors. Study-level findings and limits: An assumption of roughly uniform sequencing depth across donors underlay the presence/absence analyses.

Trimming shortened V by 2 bases and J by 4 bases, and 16 bases separated the two germline ends. CDR3 length: 16 residues. Germline values: CDR1 SGDLS, CDR2 YYNGEE. Both 60 Vbeta primers and 13 Jbeta primers went into the PCR. Clones were sequenced by immunoSEQ multiplex PCR, and TCRdb holds only the in-frame ones, with some missing. Of 70,000 to 95,000 clones listed, more than 75% were seen once; the top ten hold around 2%. In regard to this clone: The antigen is unknown.

The clonotype comes from a man younger than 35 in good health and CMV-seronegative. The chain combines TRBV9 with TRBJ2-1, with a possible D match to TRBD2 (7 bases). Sequencing used PBMCs. The CDR3 sequence: CASSVSSGGGYNEQFF. The CDR3 DNA follows: TGTGCCAGCAGCGTTTCCTCGGGGGGCGGGTACAATGAGCAGTTCTTC.